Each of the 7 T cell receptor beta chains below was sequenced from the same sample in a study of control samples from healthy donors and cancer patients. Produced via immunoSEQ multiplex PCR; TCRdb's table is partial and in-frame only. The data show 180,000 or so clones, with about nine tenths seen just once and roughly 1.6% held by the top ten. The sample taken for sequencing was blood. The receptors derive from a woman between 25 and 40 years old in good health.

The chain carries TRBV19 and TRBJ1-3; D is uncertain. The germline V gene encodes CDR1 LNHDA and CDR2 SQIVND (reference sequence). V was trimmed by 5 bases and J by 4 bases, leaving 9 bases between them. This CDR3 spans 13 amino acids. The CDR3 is CASSRGDGNTIYF. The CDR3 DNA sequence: TGTGCCAGTAGTCGGGGAGACGGAAACACCATATATTTT.

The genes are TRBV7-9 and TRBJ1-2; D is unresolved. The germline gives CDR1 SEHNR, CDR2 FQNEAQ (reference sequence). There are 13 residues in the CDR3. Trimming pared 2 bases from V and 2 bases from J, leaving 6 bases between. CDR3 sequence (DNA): TGTGCCAGCAGCTTACGGGGAAACTATGGCTACACCTTC. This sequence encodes CASSLRGNYGYTF.

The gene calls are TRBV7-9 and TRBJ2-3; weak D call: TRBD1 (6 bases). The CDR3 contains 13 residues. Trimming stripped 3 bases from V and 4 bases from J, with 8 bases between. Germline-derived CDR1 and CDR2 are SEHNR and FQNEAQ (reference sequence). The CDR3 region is CASSFTGPDTQYF. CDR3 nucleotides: TGTGCCAGCAGCTTTACAGGGCCAGATACGCAGTATTTT.

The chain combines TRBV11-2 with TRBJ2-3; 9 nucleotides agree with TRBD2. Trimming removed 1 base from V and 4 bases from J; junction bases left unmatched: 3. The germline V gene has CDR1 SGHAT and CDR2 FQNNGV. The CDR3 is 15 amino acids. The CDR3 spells CASSLGGGAPDTQYF. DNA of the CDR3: TGTGCCAGCAGCTTAGGCGGGGGGGCCCCAGATACGCAGTATTTT.

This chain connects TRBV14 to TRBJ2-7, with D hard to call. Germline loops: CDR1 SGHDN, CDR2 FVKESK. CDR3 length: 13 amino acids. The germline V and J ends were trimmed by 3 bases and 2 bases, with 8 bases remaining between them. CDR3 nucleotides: TGTGCCAGCAGCCACCCCCAAACCTACGAGCAGTACTTC. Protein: CASSHPQTYEQYF.

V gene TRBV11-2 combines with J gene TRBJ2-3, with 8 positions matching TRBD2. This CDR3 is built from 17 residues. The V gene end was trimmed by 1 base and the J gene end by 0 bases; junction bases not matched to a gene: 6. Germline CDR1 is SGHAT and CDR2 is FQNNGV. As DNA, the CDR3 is TGTGCCAGCAGCTTAGGTCGGGCTAGCGGGAGCACAGATACGCAGTATTTT. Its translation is CASSLGRASGSTDTQYF.

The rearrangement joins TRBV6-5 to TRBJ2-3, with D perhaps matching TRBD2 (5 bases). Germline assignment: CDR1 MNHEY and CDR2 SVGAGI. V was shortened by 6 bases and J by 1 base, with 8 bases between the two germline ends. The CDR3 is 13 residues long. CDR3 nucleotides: TGTGCCAGCAGATTCGGGGGCACAGATACGCAGTATTTT. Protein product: CASRFGGTDTQYF.